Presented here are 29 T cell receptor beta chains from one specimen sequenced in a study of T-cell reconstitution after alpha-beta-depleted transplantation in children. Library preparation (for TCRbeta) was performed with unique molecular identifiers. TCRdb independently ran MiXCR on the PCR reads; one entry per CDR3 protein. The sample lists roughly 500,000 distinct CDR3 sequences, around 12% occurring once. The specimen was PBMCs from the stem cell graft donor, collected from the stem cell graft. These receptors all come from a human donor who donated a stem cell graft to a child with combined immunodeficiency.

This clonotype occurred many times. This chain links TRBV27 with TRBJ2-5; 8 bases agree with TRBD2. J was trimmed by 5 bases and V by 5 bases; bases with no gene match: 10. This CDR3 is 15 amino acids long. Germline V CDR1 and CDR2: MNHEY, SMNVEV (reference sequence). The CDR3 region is CASSVSGGLVETQYF. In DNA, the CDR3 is TGTGCCAGCAGTGTCAGCGGGGGCCTTGTTGAGACCCAGTACTTC.

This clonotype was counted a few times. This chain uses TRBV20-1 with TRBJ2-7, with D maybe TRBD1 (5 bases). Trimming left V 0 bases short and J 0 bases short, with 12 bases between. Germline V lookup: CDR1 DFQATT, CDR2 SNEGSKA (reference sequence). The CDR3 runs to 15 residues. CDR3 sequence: CSARDGAPSSYEQYF. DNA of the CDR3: TGCAGTGCTAGAGATGGGGCCCCCAGCTCCTACGAGCAGTACTTC.

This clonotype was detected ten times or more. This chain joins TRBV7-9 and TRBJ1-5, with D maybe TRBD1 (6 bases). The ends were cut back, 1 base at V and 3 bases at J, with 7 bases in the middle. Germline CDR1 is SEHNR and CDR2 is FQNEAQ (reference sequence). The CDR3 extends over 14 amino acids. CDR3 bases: TGTGCCAGCAGCTTAGGGGGGGCCAATCAGCCCCAGCATTTT. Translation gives CASSLGGANQPQHF. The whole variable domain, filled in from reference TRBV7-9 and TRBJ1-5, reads DTGVSQNPRHKITKRGQNVTFRCDPISEHNRLYWYRQTLGQGPEFLTYFQNEAQLEKSRLLSDRFSAERPKGSFSTLEIQRTEQGDSAMYLCASSLGGANQPQHFGDGTRLSIL.

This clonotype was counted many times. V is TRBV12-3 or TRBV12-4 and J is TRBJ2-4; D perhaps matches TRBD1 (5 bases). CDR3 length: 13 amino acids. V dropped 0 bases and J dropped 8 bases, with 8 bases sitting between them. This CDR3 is CASSLARADIQYF. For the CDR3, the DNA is TGTGCCAGCAGTTTAGCCAGGGCGGACATTCAGTACTTC.

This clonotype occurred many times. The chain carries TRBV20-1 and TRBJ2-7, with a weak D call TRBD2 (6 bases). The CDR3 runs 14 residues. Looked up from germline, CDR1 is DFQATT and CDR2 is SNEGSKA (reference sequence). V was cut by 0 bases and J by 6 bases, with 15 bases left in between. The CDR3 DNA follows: TGCAGTGCTAGAGATTTGTTCGGGGGAATCGAGCAGTACTTC. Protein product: CSARDLFGGIEQYF.

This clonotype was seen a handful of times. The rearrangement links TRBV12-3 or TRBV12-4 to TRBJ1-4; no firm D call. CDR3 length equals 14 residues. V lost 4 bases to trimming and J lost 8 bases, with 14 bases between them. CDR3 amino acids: CASSSREMGEKLFF. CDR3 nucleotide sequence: TGTGCCAGCAGTTCAAGGGAGATGGGGGAAAAACTGTTTTTT.

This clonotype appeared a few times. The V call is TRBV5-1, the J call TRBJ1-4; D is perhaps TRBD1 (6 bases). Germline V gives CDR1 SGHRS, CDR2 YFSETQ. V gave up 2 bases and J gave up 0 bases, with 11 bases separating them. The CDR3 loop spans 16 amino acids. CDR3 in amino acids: CASSFWTATTNEKLFF. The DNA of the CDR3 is TGCGCCAGCAGCTTTTGGACAGCCACAACTAATGAAAAACTGTTTTTT.

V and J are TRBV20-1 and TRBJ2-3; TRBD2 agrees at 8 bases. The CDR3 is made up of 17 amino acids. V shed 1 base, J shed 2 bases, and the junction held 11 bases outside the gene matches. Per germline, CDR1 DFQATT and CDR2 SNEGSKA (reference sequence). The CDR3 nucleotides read TGCAGTGCTAGAGGGGGAGTACGCGGGGGGCCCACAGATACGCAGTATTTT. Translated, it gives CSARGGVRGGPTDTQYF.

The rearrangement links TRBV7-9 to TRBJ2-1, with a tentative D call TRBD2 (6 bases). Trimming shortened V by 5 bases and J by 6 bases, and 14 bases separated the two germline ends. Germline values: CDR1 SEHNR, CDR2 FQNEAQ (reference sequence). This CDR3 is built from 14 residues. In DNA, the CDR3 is TGTGCCAGCAGCCTCTCGGGGGTAGGCAATGAGCAGTTCTTC. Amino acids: CASSLSGVGNEQFF. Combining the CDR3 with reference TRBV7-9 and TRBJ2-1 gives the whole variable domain DTGVSQNPRHKITKRGQNVTFRCDPISEHNRLYWYRQTLGQGPEFLTYFQNEAQLEKSRLLSDRFSAERPKGSFSTLEIQRTEQGDSAMYLCASSLSGVGNEQFFGPGTRLTVL.

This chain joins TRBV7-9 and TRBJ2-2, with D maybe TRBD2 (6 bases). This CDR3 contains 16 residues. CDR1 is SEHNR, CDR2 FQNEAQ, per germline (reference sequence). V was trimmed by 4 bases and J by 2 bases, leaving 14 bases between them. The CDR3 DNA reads TGTGCCAGCAGCTACCCCCCGGGACTTAACACCGGGGAGCTGTTTTTT. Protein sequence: CASSYPPGLNTGELFF.

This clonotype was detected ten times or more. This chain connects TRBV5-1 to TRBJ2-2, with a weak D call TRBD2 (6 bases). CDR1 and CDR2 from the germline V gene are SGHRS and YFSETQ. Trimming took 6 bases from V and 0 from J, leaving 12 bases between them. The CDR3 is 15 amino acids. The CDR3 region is CASTQRTTNTGELFF. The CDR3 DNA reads TGCGCCAGCACCCAAAGGACTACGAACACCGGGGAGCTGTTTTTT.

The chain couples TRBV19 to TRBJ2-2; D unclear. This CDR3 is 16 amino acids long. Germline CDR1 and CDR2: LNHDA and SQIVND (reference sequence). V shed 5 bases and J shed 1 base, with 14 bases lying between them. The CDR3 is CASSDLENLNTGELFF. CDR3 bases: TGTGCCAGTAGTGATCTAGAAAACCTGAACACCGGGGAGCTGTTTTTT. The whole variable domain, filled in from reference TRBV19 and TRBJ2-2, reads DGGITQSPKYLFRKEGQNVTLSCEQNLNHDAMYWYRQDPGQGLRLIYYSQIVNDFQKGDIAEGYSVSREKKESFPLTVTSAQKNPTAFYLCASSDLENLNTGELFFGEGSRLTVL.

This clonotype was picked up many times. In nucleotides, the CDR3 is TGTGCCAGCATGGAGGAGCCCCCTTCCTACGAGCAGTACTTC. It yields the protein CASMEEPPSYEQYF. The chain joins TRBV28 to TRBJ2-7, with a weak D call TRBD2 (5 bases). V lost 7 bases and J 1 base, leaving 14 bases between the germline ends. Germline V gene sequence: CDR1 MDHEN, CDR2 SYDVKM. The CDR3 is 14 amino acids.

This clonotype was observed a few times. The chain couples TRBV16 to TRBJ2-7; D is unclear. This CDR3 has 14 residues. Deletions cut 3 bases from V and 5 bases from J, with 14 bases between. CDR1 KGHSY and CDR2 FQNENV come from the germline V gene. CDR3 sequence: CASSQGAKSHEQYF. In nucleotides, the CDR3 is TGTGCCAGCAGCCAGGGTGCCAAGAGCCACGAGCAGTACTTC.

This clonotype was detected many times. This chain's CDR3 is CASSLDGTSGETQYF. CDR3 bases: TGTGCCAGCAGTTTAGATGGGACTAGCGGAGAGACCCAGTACTTC. The rearrangement links TRBV12-3 or TRBV12-4 to TRBJ2-5, with TRBD2 identical over 11 bases. Trimming took 1 base from V and 4 from J; bases not matched to a gene: 2. CDR3 length: 15 residues.

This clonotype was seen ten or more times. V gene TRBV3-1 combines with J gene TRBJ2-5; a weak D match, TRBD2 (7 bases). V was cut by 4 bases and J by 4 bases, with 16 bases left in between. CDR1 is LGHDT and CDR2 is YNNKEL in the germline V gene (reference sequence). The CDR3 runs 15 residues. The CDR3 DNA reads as TGTGCCAGCAGCCTAGGGGGGGTGCGGAGAGAGACCCAGTACTTC. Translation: CASSLGGVRRETQYF.

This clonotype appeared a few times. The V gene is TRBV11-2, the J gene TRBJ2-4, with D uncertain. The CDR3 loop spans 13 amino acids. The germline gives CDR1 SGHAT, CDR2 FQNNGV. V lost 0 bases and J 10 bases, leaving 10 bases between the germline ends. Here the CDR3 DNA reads TGTGCCAGCAGCTTAGAACTCTCGAGGATTCAGTACTTC. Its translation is CASSLELSRIQYF. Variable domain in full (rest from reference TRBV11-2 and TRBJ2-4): EAGVAQSPRYKIIEKRQSVAFWCNPISGHATLYWYQQILGQGPKLLIQFQNNGVVDDSQLPKDRFSAERLKGVDSTLKIQPAKLEDSAVYLCASSLELSRIQYFGAGTRLSVL.

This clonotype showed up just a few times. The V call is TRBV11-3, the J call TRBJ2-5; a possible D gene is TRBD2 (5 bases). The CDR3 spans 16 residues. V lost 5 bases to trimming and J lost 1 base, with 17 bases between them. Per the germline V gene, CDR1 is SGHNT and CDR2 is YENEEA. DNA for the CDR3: TGTGCCAGCAGCCCCGGGTCTTTAGGACTCCAAGAGACCCAGTACTTC. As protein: CASSPGSLGLQETQYF. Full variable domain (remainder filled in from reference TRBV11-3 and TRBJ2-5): EAGVVQSPRYKIIEKKQPVAFWCNPISGHNTLYWYLQNLGQGPELLIRYENEEAVDDSQLPKDRFSAERLKGVDSTLKIQPAELGDSAVYLCASSPGSLGLQETQYFGPGTRLLVL.

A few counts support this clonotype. CDR3 residues: CASSFPTRAETQYF. For the CDR3, the DNA is TGTGCCAGCAGCTTCCCTACGAGGGCGGAGACCCAGTACTTC. V and J are TRBV7-2 and TRBJ2-5; D might be TRBD2 (5 bases). V was trimmed by 3 bases and J by 5 bases, leaving 13 bases between them. This CDR3 comprises 14 residues. Germline values: CDR1 SGHTA, CDR2 FQGNSA.

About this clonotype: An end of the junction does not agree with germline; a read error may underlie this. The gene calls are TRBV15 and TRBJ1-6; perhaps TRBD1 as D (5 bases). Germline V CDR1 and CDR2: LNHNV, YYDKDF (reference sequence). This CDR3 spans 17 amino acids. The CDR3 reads CATSRDWGGFSNSPLHF. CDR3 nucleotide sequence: TGTGCCACCAGCAGAGATTGGGGGGGTTTCTCAAATTCCCCCCTCCACTTT.

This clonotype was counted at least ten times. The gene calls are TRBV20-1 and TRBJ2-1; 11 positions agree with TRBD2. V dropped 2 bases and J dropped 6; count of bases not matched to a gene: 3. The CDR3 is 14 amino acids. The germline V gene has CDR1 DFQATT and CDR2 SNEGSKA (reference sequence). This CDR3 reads CSARTSGSGNEQFF. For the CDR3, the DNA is TGCAGTGCTAGAACTAGCGGGAGCGGCAATGAGCAGTTCTTC.

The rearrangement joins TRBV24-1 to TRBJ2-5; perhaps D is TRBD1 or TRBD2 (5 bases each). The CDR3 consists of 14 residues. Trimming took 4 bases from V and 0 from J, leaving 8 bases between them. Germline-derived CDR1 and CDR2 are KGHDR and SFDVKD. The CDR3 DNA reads TGTGCCACCAGTGACACGGGACACCAAGAGACCCAGTACTTC. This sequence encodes CATSDTGHQETQYF.

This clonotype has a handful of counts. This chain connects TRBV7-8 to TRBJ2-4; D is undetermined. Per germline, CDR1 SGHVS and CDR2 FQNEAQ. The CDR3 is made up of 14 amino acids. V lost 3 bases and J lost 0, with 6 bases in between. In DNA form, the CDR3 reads TGTGCCAGCAGCTTGACGGTAGCCAAAAACATTCAGTACTTC. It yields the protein CASSLTVAKNIQYF. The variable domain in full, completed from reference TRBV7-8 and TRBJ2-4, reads GAGVSQSPRYKVAKRGQDVALRCDPISGHVSLFWYQQALGQGPEFLTYFQNEAQLDKSGLPSDRFFAERPEGSVSTLKIQRTQQEDSAVYLCASSLTVAKNIQYFGAGTRLSVL.

The CDR3 loop reads CASSLDPGEVVQAFF. CDR3 sequence (DNA): TGCGCCAGCAGCTTGGATCCAGGGGAAGTGGTCCAAGCTTTCTTT. The chain employs TRBV5-1 and TRBJ1-1, with a weak D call TRBD1 (6 bases). V was clipped by 0 bases and J by 9 bases, with 18 bases between them. The CDR3 sequence is 15 residues long. Germline-derived CDR1 and CDR2 are SGHRS and YFSETQ.

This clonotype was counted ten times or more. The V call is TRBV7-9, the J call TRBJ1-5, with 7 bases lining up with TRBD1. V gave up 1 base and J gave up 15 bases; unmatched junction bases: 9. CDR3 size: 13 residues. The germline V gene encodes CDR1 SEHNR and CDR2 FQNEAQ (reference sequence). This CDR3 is CASSLGQGSGLHF. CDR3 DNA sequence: TGTGCCAGCAGCTTAGGACAGGGAAGTGGATTGCATTTT.

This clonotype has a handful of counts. CDR3 sequence: CSARVAGGSPLHF. CDR3 nucleotides: TGCAGTGCTAGAGTGGCAGGGGGCTCACCCCTCCACTTT. The gene calls are TRBV20-1 and TRBJ1-6, with TRBD1 identical over 8 bases. Germline CDR1 is DFQATT and CDR2 is SNEGSKA (reference sequence). The V segment lost 1 base and the J segment 10 bases; nucleotides outside the gene matches: 3. The CDR3 has 13 amino acids.

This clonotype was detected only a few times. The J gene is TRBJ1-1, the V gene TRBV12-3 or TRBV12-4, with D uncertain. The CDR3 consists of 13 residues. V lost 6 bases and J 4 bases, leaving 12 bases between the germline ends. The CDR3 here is CASRSRESTEAFF. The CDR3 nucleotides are TGTGCCAGCAGGTCGAGGGAGAGCACTGAAGCTTTCTTT.

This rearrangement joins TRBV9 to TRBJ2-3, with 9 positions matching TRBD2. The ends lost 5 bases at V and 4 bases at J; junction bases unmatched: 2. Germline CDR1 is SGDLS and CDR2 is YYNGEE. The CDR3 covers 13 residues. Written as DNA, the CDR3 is TGTGCCAGCAGTAGCGGGGGTGCAGATACGCAGTATTTT. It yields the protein CASSSGGADTQYF.

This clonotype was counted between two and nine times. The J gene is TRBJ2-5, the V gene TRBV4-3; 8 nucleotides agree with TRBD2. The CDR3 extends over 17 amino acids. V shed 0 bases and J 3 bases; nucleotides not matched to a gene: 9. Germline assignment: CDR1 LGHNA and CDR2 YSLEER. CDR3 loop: CASSQDASGRREETQYF. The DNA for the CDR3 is TGCGCCAGCAGCCAAGACGCCAGCGGGAGAAGGGAAGAGACCCAGTACTTC.